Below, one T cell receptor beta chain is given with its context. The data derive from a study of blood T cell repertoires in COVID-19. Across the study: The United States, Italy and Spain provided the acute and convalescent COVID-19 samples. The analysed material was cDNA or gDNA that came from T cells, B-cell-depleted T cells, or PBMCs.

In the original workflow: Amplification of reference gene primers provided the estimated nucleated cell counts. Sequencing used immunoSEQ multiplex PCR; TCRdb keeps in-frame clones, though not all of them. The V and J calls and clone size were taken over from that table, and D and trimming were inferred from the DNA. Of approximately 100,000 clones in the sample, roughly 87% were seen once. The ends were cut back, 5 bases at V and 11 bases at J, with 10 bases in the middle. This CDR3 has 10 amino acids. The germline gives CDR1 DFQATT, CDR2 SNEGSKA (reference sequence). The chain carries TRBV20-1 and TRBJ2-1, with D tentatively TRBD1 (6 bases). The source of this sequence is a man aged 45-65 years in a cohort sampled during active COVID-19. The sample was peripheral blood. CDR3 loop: CSAAGTQQFF. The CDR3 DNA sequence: TGCAGTGCTGCCGGGACACAGCAGTTCTTC.